This TCR beta chain stems from a study of blood T cell repertoires in COVID-19. Study-level background: Some COVID-19 samples were acute and others convalescent; all came from the United States, Italy and Spain.

Germline V CDR1 and CDR2: LGHNA, YSLEER. V lost 5 bases and J lost 7; bases outside the gene matches: 5. The CDR3 is made up of 15 amino acids. Enrolled during active infection, Seattle patients were then followed longitudinally. In the original workflow: It was from reference gene primer amplification that nucleated cell counts were estimated. Generated by immunoSEQ multiplex PCR, the TCRdb table keeps only in-frame clones and is missing some. Clone size and V and J calls were adopted from that table, with D and trimming inferred from the DNA. This repertoire shows some 110,000 clones, roughly nine tenths found once; its top ten account for roughly 2.1%.

The TCR was taken from a man between 50 and 59 years old with COVID-19, enrolled during active disease. The rearrangement links TRBV4-3 to TRBJ2-2; 12 bases line up with TRBD2. The sample was peripheral blood. CDR3 amino acids: CASSFGLAGNGELFF. The CDR3 DNA reads TGCGCCAGCAGCTTCGGACTAGCGGGAAACGGGGAGCTGTTTTTT.